The 14 T cell receptor beta chains given below trace back to one sample, sequenced in a study of shared clonotypes between healthy human individuals. Naive CD8 cells lacked CD45RO, underwent positive selection for CCR7 and left out terminally differentiated effector memory CD45RA+ cells. The repertoire was sequenced with immunoSEQ multiplex PCR; TCRdb's copy has only in-frame clones and lacks some. The repertoire holds about 2.1 million clones, with 93% as singletons. Material for sequencing was naive CD8+ T cells from PBMCs. These receptors were obtained from a man between 18 and 29 years old in good health. Some clones in this sample may be carry-over from other donors' samples.

CDR3 region: CASCYAGNQPQHF. CDR3 sequence (DNA): TGTGCCAGTTGTTACGCGGGCAATCAGCCCCAGCATTTT. The chain recombines TRBV19 with TRBJ1-5; D uncertain. V was cut by 8 bases and J by 2 bases, with 10 bases left in between. CDR3 length: 13 residues. Germline CDR1 LNHDA, CDR2 SQIVND (reference sequence).

A few counts support this clone. Other DNA sequences in this sample translate to the same CDR3. This chain connects TRBV7-9 to TRBJ1-1, with D uncertain. Trimming pared 4 bases from V and 0 bases from J, leaving 6 bases between. Germline CDR1 and CDR2: SEHNR and FQNEAQ (reference sequence). This CDR3 is 13 amino acids long. CDR3 coding DNA: TGTGCCAGCAGCTCCCCTTTGAACACTGAAGCTTTCTTT. It codes for CASSSPLNTEAFF. The full variable domain, in which reference TRBV7-9 and TRBJ1-1 provide the parts outside the CDR3, is DTGVSQNPRHKITKRGQNVTFRCDPISEHNRLYWYRQTLGQGPEFLTYFQNEAQLEKSRLLSDRFSAERPKGSFSTLEIQRTEQGDSAMYLCASSSPLNTEAFFGQGTRLTVV.

Regarding this clone: Other nucleotide sequences from this sample produce the same CDR3. The V call is TRBV6-5, the J call TRBJ2-1; 8 positions match TRBD2. Germline loops: CDR1 MNHEY, CDR2 SVGAGI. The J segment lost 8 bases and the V segment lost 2 bases, leaving 5 bases of the junction unmatched. CDR3 length: 14 residues. CDR3: CASSYGLAGYEQFF. The CDR3, as DNA: TGTGCCAGCAGTTACGGTCTAGCGGGCTATGAGCAGTTCTTC.

The CDR3 sequence: CASSLWAGGPRTEAFF. The CDR3, as DNA: TGTGCCAGCAGCTTGTGGGCAGGGGGCCCAAGGACTGAAGCTTTCTTT. The chain uses TRBV5-6 and TRBJ1-1; TRBD1 matches at 8 bases. Trimming removed 1 base from V and 5 bases from J; junction bases left unmatched: 10. Per germline, CDR1 SGHDT and CDR2 YYEEEE. The CDR3 covers 16 residues.

This clone is a singleton in its sample. The rearrangement links TRBV4-3 to TRBJ2-5; possibly TRBD1 for D (6 bases). Trimming stripped 5 bases from V and 5 bases from J, with 18 bases between. The CDR3 length is 15 residues. Germline loops: CDR1 LGHNA, CDR2 YSLEER. DNA of the CDR3: TGCGCCAGCAGCTCGTCAAGGGGGTCTTGGGAGACCCAGTACTTC. Translating it yields CASSSSRGSWETQYF.

The chain recombines TRBV4-1 with TRBJ2-3, with D tentatively TRBD1 (6 bases). The length of the CDR3 is 18 residues. The ends were cut back, 1 base at V and 2 bases at J, with 19 bases in the middle. Germline assignment: CDR1 MGHRA and CDR2 YSYEKL. As DNA, the CDR3 is TGCGCCAGCAGCCAAGCTACGCAAACAGGGTTGGCCACAGATACGCAGTATTTT. Protein product: CASSQATQTGLATDTQYF.

This clone was counted a single time. The V call is TRBV9, the J call TRBJ2-5; 9 bases fit TRBD1. In germline, CDR1 is SGDLS, CDR2 YYNGEE. The junction had 21 bases not matched to a gene; V was cut back by 4 bases and J by 5 bases. This CDR3 spans 19 amino acids. CDR3 DNA sequence: TGTGCCAGCAGCCCAGCACGTTGGCGGACAGGGGTAGGGCGGGAGACCCAGTACTTC. Residues: CASSPARWRTGVGRETQYF.

This sequence joins TRBV27 and TRBJ2-1; a possible D gene is TRBD1 (6 bases). The germline V gene has CDR1 MNHEY and CDR2 SMNVEV (reference sequence). The CDR3 totals 16 residues. Deletions cut 5 bases from V and 0 bases from J, with 14 bases between. The CDR3 nucleotides are TGTGCCAGCAGTGCCCGGACAGTGAGCTCCTACAATGAGCAGTTCTTC. It translates to CASSARTVSSYNEQFF.

The chain combines TRBV4-1 with TRBJ2-1, with D possibly matching TRBD1 (6 bases). CDR1 is MGHRA and CDR2 is YSYEKL in the germline V gene. The CDR3 has 16 amino acids. Trimming stripped 0 bases from V and 7 bases from J, with 16 bases between. The CDR3: CASSQDRAGVRNEQFF. CDR3 in DNA: TGCGCCAGCAGCCAAGATAGGGCAGGGGTGAGGAATGAGCAGTTCTTC.

The V gene is TRBV7-8, the J gene TRBJ2-1, with 10 bases identical to TRBD2. The CDR3 loop spans 16 amino acids. The V segment lost 5 bases and the J segment 6 bases; nucleotides outside the gene matches: 10. The V gene's germline CDR1 is SGHVS and CDR2 FQNEAQ. The CDR3 DNA follows: TGTGCCAGCAGCCTTTTACTAGCGGGAAGGGCCAATGAGCAGTTCTTC. Protein: CASSLLLAGRANEQFF.

This rearrangement joins TRBV13 to TRBJ2-7; D possibly corresponds to TRBD2 (8 bases). V was pared by 5 bases and J by 6 bases, with 14 bases between. The germline CDR1 and CDR2 sequences are PRHDT and FYEKMQ (reference sequence). CDR3 length: 13 amino acids. The CDR3 DNA sequence: TGTGCCAGCAGCACGGGAGGGGGCGGCGAGCAGTACTTC. Translating it yields CASSTGGGGEQYF.

The rearrangement joins TRBV15 to TRBJ2-7, with D unclear. The germline V gene has CDR1 LNHNV and CDR2 YYDKDF (reference sequence). V lost 5 bases and J lost 3, with 17 bases in between. The CDR3 length is 15 residues. The CDR3 bases are TGTGCCACCAGCTCTGTAGTAACTTCGTACTACGAGCAGTACTTC. It encodes CATSSVVTSYYEQYF.

V gene TRBV27 combines with J gene TRBJ2-3; D possibly corresponds to TRBD2 (6 bases). The CDR3 is 17 amino acids. From germline, CDR1 is MNHEY and CDR2 SMNVEV (reference sequence). V lost 3 bases and J lost 4, with 20 bases in between. CDR3 coding DNA: TGTGCCAGCAGTTTTAGCCTCGGGAGATTACCCCCAGATACGCAGTATTTT. It yields the protein CASSFSLGRLPPDTQYF.

The chain employs TRBV6-1 and TRBJ2-2; no clear D gene. There are 15 residues in the CDR3. V lost 5 bases and J 5 bases, leaving 15 bases between the germline ends. The V gene's germline CDR1 is MNHNS and CDR2 SASEGT. This chain's CDR3 is CASSKPYVGTGELFF. The CDR3 coding sequence is TGTGCCAGCAGTAAGCCCTATGTCGGGACCGGGGAGCTGTTTTTT.